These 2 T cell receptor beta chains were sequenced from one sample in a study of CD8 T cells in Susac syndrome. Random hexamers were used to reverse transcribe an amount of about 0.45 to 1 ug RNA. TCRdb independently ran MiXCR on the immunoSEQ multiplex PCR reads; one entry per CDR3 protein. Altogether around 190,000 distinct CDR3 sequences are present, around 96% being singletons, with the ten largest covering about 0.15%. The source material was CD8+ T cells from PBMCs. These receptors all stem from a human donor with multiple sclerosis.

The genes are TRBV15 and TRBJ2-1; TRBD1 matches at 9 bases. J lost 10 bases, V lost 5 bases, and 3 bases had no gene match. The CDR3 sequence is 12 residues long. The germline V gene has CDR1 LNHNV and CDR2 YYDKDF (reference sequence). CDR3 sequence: CATSPGTGEQFF. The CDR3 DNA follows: TGTGCCACCAGCCCCGGGACAGGGGAGCAGTTCTTC.

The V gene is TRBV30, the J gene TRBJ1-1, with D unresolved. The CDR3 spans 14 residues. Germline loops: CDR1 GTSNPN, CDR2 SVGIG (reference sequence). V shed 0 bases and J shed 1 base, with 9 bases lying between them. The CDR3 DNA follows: TGTGCCTGGAGTGTAGGCCCAGCGAACACTGAAGCTTTCTTT. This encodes CAWSVGPANTEAFF. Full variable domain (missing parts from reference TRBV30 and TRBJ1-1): SQTIHQWPATLVQPVGSPLSLECTVEGTSNPNLYWYRQAAGRGLQLLFYSVGIGQISSEVPQNLSASRPQDRQFILSSKKLLLSDSGFYLCAWSVGPANTEAFFGQGTRLTVV.